The present T cell receptor (beta chain) was sequenced within a study of cytomegalovirus exposure and HLA in healthy donors. The PCR used 60 Vbeta and 13 Jbeta primers. Only in-frame clones appear in the TCRdb table, and some are missing; sequencing was by immunoSEQ multiplex PCR. The data show about 100,000 clones, approximately 81% seen once. Broader study findings: Immune exposure information comprised only CMV serostatus.

About this clone: Its antigen is undetermined.

Trimming at V came to 4 bases and at J to 3 bases, leaving 5 bases not matched to a gene. Germline values: CDR1 SQVTM, CDR2 ANQGSEA. CDR3 size: 14 residues. Healthy individuals who donated bone marrow served as the donors. The chain uses TRBV29-1 and TRBJ2-1, with 8 nucleotides matching TRBD2. Sequenced: PBMCs. The sequence was obtained from a female donor in good health and CMV-seropositive. CDR3 region: CSVGGTRVYNEQFF. The CDR3 nucleotides are TGCAGCGTTGGAGGGACTAGAGTCTACAATGAGCAGTTCTTC.